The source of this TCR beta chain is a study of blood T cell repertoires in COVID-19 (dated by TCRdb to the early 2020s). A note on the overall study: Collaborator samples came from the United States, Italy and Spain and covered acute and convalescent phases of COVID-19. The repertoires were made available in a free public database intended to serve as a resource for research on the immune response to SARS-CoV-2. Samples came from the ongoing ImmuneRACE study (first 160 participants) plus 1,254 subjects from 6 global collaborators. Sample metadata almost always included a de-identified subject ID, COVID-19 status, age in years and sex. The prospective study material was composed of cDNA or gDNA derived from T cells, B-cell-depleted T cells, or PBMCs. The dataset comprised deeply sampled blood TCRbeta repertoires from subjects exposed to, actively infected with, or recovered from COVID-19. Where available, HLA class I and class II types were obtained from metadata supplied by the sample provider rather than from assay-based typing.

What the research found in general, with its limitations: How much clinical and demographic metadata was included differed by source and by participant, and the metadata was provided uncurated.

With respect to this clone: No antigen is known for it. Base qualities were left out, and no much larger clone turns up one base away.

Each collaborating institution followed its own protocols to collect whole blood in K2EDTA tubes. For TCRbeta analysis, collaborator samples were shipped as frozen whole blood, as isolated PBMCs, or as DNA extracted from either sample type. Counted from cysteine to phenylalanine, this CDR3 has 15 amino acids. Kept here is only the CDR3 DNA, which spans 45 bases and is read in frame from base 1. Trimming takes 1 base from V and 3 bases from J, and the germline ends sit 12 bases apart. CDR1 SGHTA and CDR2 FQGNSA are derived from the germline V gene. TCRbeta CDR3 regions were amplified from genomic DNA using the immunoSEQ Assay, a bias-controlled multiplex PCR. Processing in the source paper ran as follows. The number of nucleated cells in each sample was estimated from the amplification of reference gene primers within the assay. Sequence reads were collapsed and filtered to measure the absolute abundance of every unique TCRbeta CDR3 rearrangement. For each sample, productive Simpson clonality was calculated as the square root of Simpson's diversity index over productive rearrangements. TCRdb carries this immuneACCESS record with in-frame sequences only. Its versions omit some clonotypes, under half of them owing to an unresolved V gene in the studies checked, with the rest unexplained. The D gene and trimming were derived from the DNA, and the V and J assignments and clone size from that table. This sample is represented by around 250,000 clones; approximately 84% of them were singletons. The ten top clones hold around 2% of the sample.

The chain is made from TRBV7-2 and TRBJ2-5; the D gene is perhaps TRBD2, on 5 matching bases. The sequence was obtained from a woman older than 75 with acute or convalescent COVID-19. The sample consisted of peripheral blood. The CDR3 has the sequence CASSLVAGKKETQYF. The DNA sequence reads TGTGCCAGCAGCTTAGTTGCGGGTAAAAAAGAGACCCAGTACTTC.